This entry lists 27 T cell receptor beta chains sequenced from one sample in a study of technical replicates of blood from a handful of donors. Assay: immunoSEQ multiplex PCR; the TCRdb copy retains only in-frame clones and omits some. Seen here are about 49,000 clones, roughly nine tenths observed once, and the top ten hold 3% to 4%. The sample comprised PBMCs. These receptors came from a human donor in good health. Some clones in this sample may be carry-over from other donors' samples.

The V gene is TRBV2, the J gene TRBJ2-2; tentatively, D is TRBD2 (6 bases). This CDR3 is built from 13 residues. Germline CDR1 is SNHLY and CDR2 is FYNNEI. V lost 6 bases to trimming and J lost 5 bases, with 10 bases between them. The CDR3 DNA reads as TGTGCCAGCAGGGGCGGGGATACCGGGGAGCTGTTTTTT. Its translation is CASRGGDTGELFF.

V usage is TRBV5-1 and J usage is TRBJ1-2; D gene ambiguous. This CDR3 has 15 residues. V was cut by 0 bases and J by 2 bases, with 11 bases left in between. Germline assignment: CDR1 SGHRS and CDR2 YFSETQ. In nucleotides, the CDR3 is TGCGCCAGCAGCTTGGAAGAGGGCCCGAACTATGGCTACACCTTC. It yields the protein CASSLEEGPNYGYTF. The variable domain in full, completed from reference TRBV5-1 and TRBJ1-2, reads KAGVTQTPRYLIKTRGQQVTLSCSPISGHRSVSWYQQTPGQGLQFLFEYFSETQRNKGNFPGRFSGRQFSNSRSEMNVSTLELGDSALYLCASSLEEGPNYGYTFGSGTRLTVV.

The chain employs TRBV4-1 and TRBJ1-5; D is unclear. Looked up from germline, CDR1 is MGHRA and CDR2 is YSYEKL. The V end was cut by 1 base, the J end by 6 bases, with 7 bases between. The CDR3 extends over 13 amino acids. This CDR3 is CASSQAPSQPQHF. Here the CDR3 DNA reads TGCGCCAGCAGCCAAGCGCCCAGTCAGCCCCAGCATTTT.

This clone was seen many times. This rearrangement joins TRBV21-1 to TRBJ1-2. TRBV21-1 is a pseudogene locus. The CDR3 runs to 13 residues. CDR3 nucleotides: TGTGCCAGCAGCAAAGGCGCCAACTATGGCTACACCTTC. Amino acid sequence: CASSKGANYGYTF.

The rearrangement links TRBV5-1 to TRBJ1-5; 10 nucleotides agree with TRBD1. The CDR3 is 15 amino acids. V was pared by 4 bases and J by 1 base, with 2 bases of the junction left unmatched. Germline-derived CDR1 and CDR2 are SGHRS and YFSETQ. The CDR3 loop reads CASSTGQGSNQPQHF. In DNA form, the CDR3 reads TGCGCCAGCAGCACGGGACAGGGGAGCAATCAGCCCCAGCATTTT. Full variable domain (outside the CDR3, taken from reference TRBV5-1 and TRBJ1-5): KAGVTQTPRYLIKTRGQQVTLSCSPISGHRSVSWYQQTPGQGLQFLFEYFSETQRNKGNFPGRFSGRQFSNSRSEMNVSTLELGDSALYLCASSTGQGSNQPQHFGDGTRLSIL.

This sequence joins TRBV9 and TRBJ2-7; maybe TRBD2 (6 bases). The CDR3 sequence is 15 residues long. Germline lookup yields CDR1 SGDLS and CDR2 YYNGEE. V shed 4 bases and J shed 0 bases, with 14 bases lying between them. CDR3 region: CASSPRDSSSYEQYF. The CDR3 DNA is TGTGCCAGCAGCCCCCGGGACTCTAGCTCCTACGAGCAGTACTTC.

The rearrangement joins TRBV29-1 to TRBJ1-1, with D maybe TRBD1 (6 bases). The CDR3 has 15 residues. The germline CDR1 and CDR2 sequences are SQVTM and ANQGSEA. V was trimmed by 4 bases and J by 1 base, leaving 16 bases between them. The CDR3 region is CSVVRDIKPNTEAFF. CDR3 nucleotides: TGCAGCGTTGTACGGGACATAAAACCGAACACTGAAGCTTTCTTT.

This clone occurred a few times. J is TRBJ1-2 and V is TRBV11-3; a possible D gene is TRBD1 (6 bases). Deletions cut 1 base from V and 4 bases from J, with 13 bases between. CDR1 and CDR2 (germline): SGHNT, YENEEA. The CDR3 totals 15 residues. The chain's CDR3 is CASSLAGQTSYGYTF. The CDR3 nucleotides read TGTGCCAGCAGCTTAGCCGGACAGACTTCCTATGGCTACACCTTC. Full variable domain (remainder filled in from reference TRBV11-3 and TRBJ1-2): EAGVVQSPRYKIIEKKQPVAFWCNPISGHNTLYWYLQNLGQGPELLIRYENEEAVDDSQLPKDRFSAERLKGVDSTLKIQPAELGDSAVYLCASSLAGQTSYGYTFGSGTRLTVV.

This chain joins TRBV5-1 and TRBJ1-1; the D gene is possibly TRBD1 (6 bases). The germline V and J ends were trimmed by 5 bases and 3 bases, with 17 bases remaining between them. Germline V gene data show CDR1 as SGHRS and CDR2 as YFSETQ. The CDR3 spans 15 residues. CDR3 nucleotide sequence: TGCGCCAGCAGGAATGGGGGCGGCCAGGACACTGAAGCTTTCTTT. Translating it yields CASRNGGGQDTEAFF. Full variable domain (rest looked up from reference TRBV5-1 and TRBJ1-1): KAGVTQTPRYLIKTRGQQVTLSCSPISGHRSVSWYQQTPGQGLQFLFEYFSETQRNKGNFPGRFSGRQFSNSRSEMNVSTLELGDSALYLCASRNGGGQDTEAFFGQGTRLTVV.

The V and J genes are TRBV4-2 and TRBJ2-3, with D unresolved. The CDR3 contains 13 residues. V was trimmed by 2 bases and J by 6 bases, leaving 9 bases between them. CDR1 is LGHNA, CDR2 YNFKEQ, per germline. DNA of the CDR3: TGTGCCAGCAGCCAATTACCCCAGGATACGCAGTATTTT. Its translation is CASSQLPQDTQYF.

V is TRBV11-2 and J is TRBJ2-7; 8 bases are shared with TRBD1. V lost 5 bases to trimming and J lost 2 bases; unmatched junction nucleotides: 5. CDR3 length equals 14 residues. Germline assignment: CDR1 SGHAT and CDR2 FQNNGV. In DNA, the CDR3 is TGTGCCAGCAGCCGCGGGACAGGACCCTACGAGCAGTACTTC. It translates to CASSRGTGPYEQYF.

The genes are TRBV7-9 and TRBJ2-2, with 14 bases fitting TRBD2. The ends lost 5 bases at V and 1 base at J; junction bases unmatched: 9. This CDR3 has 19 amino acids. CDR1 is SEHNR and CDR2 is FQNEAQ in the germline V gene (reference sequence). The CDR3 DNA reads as TGTGCCAGCAGCAAGGCCCCGGGACTAGCGGGGGTGAACACCGGGGAGCTGTTTTTT. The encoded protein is CASSKAPGLAGVNTGELFF.

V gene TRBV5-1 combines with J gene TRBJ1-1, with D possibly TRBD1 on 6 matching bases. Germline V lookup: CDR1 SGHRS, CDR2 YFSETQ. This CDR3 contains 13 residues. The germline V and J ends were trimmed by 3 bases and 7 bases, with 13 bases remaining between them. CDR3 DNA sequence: TGCGCCAGCAGCTACCTTAACAGGGATGAAGCTTTCTTT. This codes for CASSYLNRDEAFF.

The CDR3 DNA follows: TGTGCCAGCAGCCCCCCATTTGTTGTGCTGACAGCGGAGACCCAGTACTTC. Amino acid sequence: CASSPPFVVLTAETQYF. The chain is built from TRBV7-9 and TRBJ2-5, with D perhaps matching TRBD1 (5 bases). This CDR3 has 17 amino acids. Germline V lookup: CDR1 SEHNR, CDR2 FQNEAQ (reference sequence). Trimming cost V 5 bases and J 5 bases, with 24 bases left between them.

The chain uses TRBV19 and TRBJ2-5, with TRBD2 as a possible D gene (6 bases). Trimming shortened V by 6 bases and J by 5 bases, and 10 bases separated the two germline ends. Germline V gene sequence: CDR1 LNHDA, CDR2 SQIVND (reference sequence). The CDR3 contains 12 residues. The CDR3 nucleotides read TGTGCCAGTAGGCAGGCGGGGGAGACCCAGTACTTC. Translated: CASRQAGETQYF.

The CDR3 protein is CASSRTSGNNEQFF. The CDR3, as DNA: TGTGCCAGCAGCCGGACTAGCGGAAACAATGAGCAGTTCTTC. This chain connects TRBV4-2 to TRBJ2-1; 10 positions agree with TRBD2. The germline V gene encodes CDR1 LGHNA and CDR2 YNFKEQ. The CDR3 spans 14 residues. Trimming took 4 bases from V and 5 from J; bases not matched to a gene: 2.

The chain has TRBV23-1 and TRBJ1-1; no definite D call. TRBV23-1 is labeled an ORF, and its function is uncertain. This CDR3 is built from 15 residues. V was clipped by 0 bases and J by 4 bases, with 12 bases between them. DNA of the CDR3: TGCGCCAGCAGTCAATCAGACGGGGTTGCCACTGAAGCTTTCTTT. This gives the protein CASSQSDGVATEAFF.

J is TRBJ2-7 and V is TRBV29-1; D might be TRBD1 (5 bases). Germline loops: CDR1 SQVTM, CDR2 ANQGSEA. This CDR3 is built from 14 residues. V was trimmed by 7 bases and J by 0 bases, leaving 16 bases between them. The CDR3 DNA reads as TGCAGCGAGATGAAAAGACAGACCTCCTACGAGCAGTACTTC. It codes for CSEMKRQTSYEQYF.

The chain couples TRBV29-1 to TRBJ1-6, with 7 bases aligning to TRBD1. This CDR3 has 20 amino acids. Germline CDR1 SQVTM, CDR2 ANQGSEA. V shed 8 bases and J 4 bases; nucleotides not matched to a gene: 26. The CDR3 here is CSLVSQRTDRAHPYNSPLHF. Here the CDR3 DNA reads TGCAGCCTGGTATCGCAACGTACCGACAGGGCTCACCCTTATAATTCACCCCTCCACTTT.

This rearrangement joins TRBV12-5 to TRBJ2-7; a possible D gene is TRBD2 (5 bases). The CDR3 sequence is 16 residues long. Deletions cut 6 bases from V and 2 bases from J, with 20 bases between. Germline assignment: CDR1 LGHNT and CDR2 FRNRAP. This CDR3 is CASGPVEGTLPYEQYF. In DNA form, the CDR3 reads TGTGCTAGTGGCCCAGTTGAGGGCACTCTTCCCTACGAGCAGTACTTC.

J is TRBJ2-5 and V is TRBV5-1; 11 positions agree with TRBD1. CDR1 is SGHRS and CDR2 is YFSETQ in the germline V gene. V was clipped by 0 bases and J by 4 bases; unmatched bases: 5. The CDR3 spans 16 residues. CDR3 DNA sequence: TGCGCCAGCAGCTTGGGGACAGGGGGCGTGGGAGAGACCCAGTACTTC. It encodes CASSLGTGGVGETQYF.

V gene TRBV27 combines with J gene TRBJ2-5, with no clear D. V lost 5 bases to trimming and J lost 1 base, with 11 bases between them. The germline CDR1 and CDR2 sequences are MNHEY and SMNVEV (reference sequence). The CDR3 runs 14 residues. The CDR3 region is CASSPTGFQETQYF. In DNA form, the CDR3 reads TGTGCCAGCAGTCCAACCGGGTTCCAAGAGACCCAGTACTTC.

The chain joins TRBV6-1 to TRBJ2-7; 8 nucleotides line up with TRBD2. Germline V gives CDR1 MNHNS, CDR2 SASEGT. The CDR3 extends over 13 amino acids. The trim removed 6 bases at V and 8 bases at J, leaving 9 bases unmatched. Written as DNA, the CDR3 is TGTGCCAGCAGGACCGGGACTAGTTATAAGCAGTACTTC. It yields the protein CASRTGTSYKQYF.

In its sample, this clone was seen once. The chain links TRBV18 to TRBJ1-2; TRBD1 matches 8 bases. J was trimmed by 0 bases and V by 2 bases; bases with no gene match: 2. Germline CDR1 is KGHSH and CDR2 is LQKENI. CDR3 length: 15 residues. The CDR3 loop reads CASSPGTGPNYGYTF. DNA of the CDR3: TGTGCCAGCTCACCAGGGACAGGTCCTAACTATGGCTACACCTTC.

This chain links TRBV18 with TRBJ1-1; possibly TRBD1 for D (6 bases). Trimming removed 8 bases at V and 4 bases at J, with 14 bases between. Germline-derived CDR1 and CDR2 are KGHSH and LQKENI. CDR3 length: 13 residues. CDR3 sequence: CASKEQGITEAFF. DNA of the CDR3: TGTGCCAGCAAGGAACAGGGTATCACTGAAGCTTTCTTT.

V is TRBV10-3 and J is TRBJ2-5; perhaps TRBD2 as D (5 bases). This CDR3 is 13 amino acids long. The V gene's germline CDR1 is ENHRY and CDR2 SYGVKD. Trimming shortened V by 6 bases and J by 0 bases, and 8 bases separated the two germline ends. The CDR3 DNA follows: TGTGCCATCAGCTCGCGGGACCAAGAGACCCAGTACTTC. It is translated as CAISSRDQETQYF.

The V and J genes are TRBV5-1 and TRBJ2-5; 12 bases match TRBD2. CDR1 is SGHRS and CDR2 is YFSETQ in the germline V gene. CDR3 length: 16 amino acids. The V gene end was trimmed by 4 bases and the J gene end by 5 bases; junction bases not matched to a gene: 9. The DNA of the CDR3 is TGCGCCAGCAGCCGGGGACTAGCGGGCGGGTCGGAGACCCAGTACTTC. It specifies CASSRGLAGGSETQYF.